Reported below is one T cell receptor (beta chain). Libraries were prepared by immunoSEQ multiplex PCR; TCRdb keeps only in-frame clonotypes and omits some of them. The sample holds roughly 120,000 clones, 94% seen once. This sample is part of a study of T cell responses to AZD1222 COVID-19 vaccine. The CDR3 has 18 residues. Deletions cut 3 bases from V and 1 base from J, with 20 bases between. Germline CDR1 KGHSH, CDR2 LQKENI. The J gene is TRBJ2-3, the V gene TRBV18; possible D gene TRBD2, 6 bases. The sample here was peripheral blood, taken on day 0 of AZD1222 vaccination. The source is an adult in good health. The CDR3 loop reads CASSPLALVGLRTDTQYF. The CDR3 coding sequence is TGTGCCAGCTCACCCCTCGCCCTAGTGGGACTTCGCACAGATACGCAGTATTTT.